This TCR beta chain was retrieved from a study of blood T cell repertoires in COVID-19. The CDR3 loop spans 12 amino acids. With 4 bases removed from V and 4 bases from J, the gap between germline ends came to 7 bases. Germline CDR1 MDHEN, CDR2 SYDVKM. Seattle patient enrollment occurred during active infection, with longitudinal follow-up thereafter. Clones were read by immunoSEQ multiplex PCR, and TCRdb kept only the in-frame ones, dropping some. The sample holds around 160,000 clones, around 87% seen once. The sample holds one count of this clone. J is TRBJ2-5 and V is TRBV28, with a weak D call TRBD1 (5 bases). Sequenced sample: peripheral blood. The TCR was taken from a woman aged 70-85 years with COVID-19, enrolled during active disease. The CDR3 bases are TGTGCCAGCAGTTCAGGGATAGAGACCCAGTACTTC. Translated, it gives CASSSGIETQYF. The variable domain in full, completed from reference TRBV28 and TRBJ2-5, reads DVKVTQSSRYLVKRTGEKVFLECVQDMDHENMFWYRQDPGLGLRLIYFSYDVKMKEKGDIPEGYSVSREKKERFSLILESASTNQTSMYLCASSSGIETQYFGPGTRLLVL.